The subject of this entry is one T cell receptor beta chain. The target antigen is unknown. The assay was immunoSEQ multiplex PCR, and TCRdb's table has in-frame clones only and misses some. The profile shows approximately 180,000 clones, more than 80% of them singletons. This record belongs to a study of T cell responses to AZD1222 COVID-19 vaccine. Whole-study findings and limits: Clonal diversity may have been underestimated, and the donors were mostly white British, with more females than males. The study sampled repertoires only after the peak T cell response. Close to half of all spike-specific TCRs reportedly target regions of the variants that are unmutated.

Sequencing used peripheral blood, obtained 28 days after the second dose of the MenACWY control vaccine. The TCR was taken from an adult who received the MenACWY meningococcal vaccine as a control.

The CDR3 bases are TGTGCCAGCTCACCAAATGGAGGGGTGACTAATGAAAAACTGTTTTTT. Translating gives CASSPNGGVTNEKLFF. The chain employs TRBV18 and TRBJ1-4; possibly TRBD1 for D (5 bases). The germline V gene has CDR1 KGHSH and CDR2 LQKENI. The CDR3 extends over 16 amino acids. Trimming shortened V by 2 bases and J by 2 bases, and 12 bases separated the two germline ends.